These 27 T cell receptor beta chains were all obtained from the same sample, sequenced in a study of blood T cell repertoires in COVID-19. The repertoire was sequenced with immunoSEQ multiplex PCR; TCRdb's copy has only in-frame clones and lacks some. The data contain under 250,000 clones, 83% of them singletons. Material: peripheral blood. Receptors were obtained from a human donor in a cohort sampled during active COVID-19.

For this clone: This may come from a read error, since a much larger clone is one base off. The V and J genes are TRBV28 and TRBJ1-2; tentative D call: TRBD1 (5 bases). This CDR3 comprises 12 residues. CDR1 MDHEN and CDR2 SYDVKM come from the germline V gene. V was clipped by 5 bases and J by 1 base, with 5 bases between them. DNA for the CDR3: TGTGCCAGCAGTGACAGTAACTATGGCTACACCTTC. It codes for CASSDSNYGYTF.

The V gene is TRBV10-3, the J gene TRBJ2-3, with 8 positions matching TRBD1. The V gene's germline CDR1 is ENHRY and CDR2 SYGVKD. Trimming took 5 bases from V and 7 from J; bases not matched to a gene: 11. The CDR3 loop spans 15 amino acids. This CDR3 reads CAISPPGGLVNTQYF. The CDR3 nucleotides read TGTGCCATCAGTCCCCCAGGGGGCTTGGTGAATACGCAGTATTTT.

This rearrangement joins TRBV6-6 to TRBJ2-1; 11 nucleotides align to TRBD1. The length of the CDR3 is 16 residues. V lost 6 bases to trimming and J lost 10 bases; unmatched junction nucleotides: 14. Germline V gene sequence: CDR1 MNHNY, CDR2 SVGAGI (reference sequence). The CDR3 nucleotides are TGTGCCAGCAGCCCGCCCGGGACAGGGGGAATTCAGGAGCAGTTCTTC. Its protein product is CASSPPGTGGIQEQFF.

The chain recombines TRBV29-1 with TRBJ2-1; 11 bases fit TRBD2. CDR1 and CDR2 (germline): SQVTM, ANQGSEA. The ends lost 6 bases at V and 5 bases at J; junction bases unmatched: 15. The CDR3 is made up of 17 amino acids. CDR3 bases: TGCAGCGTGGACATCATCCTGGGACTAGCGGAGGACAATGAGCAGTTCTTC. This gives the protein CSVDIILGLAEDNEQFF.

Concerning this clone: Other DNA sequences of this sample code for an identical CDR3. The chain employs TRBV30 and TRBJ2-5; D not certain. CDR1 is GTSNPN and CDR2 is SVGIG in the germline V gene (reference sequence). The CDR3 runs 12 residues. Trimming removed 3 bases at V and 5 bases at J, with 10 bases between. As DNA, the CDR3 is TGTGCCTGGAGCGAGGCCCGGGAGACCCAGTACTTC. Residues: CAWSEARETQYF.

V gene TRBV12-3 or TRBV12-4 combines with J gene TRBJ2-7; 7 nucleotides line up with TRBD1. With 6 bases clipped from V and 6 bases from J, the junction kept 8 bases outside the gene matches. This CDR3 is 13 amino acids long. The CDR3 DNA is TGTGCCAGCAGCCTACAGGGGAAGTCCGAGCAGTACTTC. Translating gives CASSLQGKSEQYF.

This rearrangement joins TRBV19 to TRBJ1-5; TRBD1 agrees at 8 bases. CDR1 LNHDA and CDR2 SQIVND come from the germline V gene (reference sequence). The CDR3 sequence is 14 residues long. The junction had 9 bases not matched to a gene; V was cut back by 7 bases and J by 7 bases. The CDR3 region is CASKRGQGYQPQHF. As DNA, the CDR3 is TGTGCCAGTAAGAGAGGACAGGGTTACCAGCCCCAGCATTTT.

The table lists this clone with a count of one. Other nucleotide sequences in the sample specify the same CDR3. V is TRBV5-1 and J is TRBJ1-5; perhaps TRBD1 as D (6 bases). CDR3 length: 14 residues. Germline values: CDR1 SGHRS, CDR2 YFSETQ. Trimming removed 4 bases from V and 2 bases from J, with 10 bases in between. The CDR3 coding sequence is TGCGCCAGCAGCGAGGGGGTCGGCAATCAGCCCCAGCATTTT. Translating it yields CASSEGVGNQPQHF.

The V call is TRBV10-1, the J call TRBJ2-5; 7 nucleotides agree with TRBD1. V dropped 4 bases and J dropped 2; count of bases not matched to a gene: 7. CDR3 length: 15 residues. CDR1 and CDR2 (germline): WNHNN, SYGVQD (reference sequence). The CDR3, as DNA: TGCGCCAGCAGTGGACAGGGAGAAGGGCAAGAGACCCAGTACTTC. Translation: CASSGQGEGQETQYF.

The chain combines TRBV19 with TRBJ2-6, with 7 bases that match TRBD1. The CDR3 runs 16 residues. V was pared by 3 bases and J by 0 bases, with 2 bases of the junction left unmatched. CDR1 is LNHDA, CDR2 SQIVND, per germline (reference sequence). CDR3 amino acids: CASSMGTASGANVLTF. The CDR3 DNA reads as TGTGCCAGTAGTATGGGGACAGCCTCTGGGGCCAACGTCCTGACTTTC.

The chain joins TRBV5-5 to TRBJ2-5, with D maybe TRBD2 (6 bases). Per the germline V gene, CDR1 is SGHKS and CDR2 is YYEKEE (reference sequence). V lost 4 bases to trimming and J lost 4 bases, with 14 bases between them. The CDR3 is made up of 14 amino acids. As DNA, the CDR3 is TGTGCCAGCAGCCGGGGGTCTATAGGAGAGACCCAGTACTTC. It is translated as CASSRGSIGETQYF.

Only a few counts were recorded for this clone. J is TRBJ2-1 and V is TRBV14; no clear D. V lost 3 bases and J 4 bases, leaving 19 bases between the germline ends. Per germline, CDR1 SGHDN and CDR2 FVKESK. The CDR3 covers 17 residues. The CDR3 bases are TGTGCCAGCAGCCAGTCACGGCGACTCCGATTATACAATGAGCAGTTCTTC. It codes for CASSQSRRLRLYNEQFF.

The chain carries TRBV5-1 and TRBJ2-1, with 11 bases lining up with TRBD2. Germline values: CDR1 SGHRS, CDR2 YFSETQ. The CDR3 sequence is 17 residues long. The J segment lost 6 bases and the V segment lost 4 bases, leaving 12 bases of the junction unmatched. CDR3 nucleotides: TGCGCCAGCAGCCAAACTAGGACTAGCGGGCTTGTCAATGAGCAGTTCTTC. This encodes CASSQTRTSGLVNEQFF. Complete variable domain (other parts from reference TRBV5-1 and TRBJ2-1): KAGVTQTPRYLIKTRGQQVTLSCSPISGHRSVSWYQQTPGQGLQFLFEYFSETQRNKGNFPGRFSGRQFSNSRSEMNVSTLELGDSALYLCASSQTRTSGLVNEQFFGPGTRLTVL.

This chain connects TRBV11-2 to TRBJ2-1, with D perhaps matching TRBD2 (7 bases). V gave up 5 bases and J gave up 1 base, with 21 bases separating them. Germline assignment: CDR1 SGHAT and CDR2 FQNNGV. The CDR3 has 18 amino acids. The CDR3 DNA reads as TGTGCCAGCAGCCCGCAAAGGGGGGAGGGCCGATCCTACAATGAGCAGTTCTTC. Amino acids: CASSPQRGEGRSYNEQFF.

The V and J genes are TRBV24-1 and TRBJ2-7; maybe TRBD1 (6 bases). Germline V CDR1 and CDR2: KGHDR, SFDVKD. The ends were cut back, 3 bases at V and 3 bases at J, with 11 bases in the middle. The length of the CDR3 is 14 residues. The CDR3 coding sequence is TGTGCCACCAGTGATACCGGACAGTACTACGAGCAGTACTTC. This codes for CATSDTGQYYEQYF.

This chain joins TRBV18 and TRBJ2-5; TRBD1 matches 8 bases. The trim removed 6 bases at V and 2 bases at J, leaving 5 bases unmatched. The CDR3 contains 14 residues. CDR1 is KGHSH and CDR2 is LQKENI in the germline V gene. The chain's CDR3 is CASSQDRGQETQYF. The DNA of the CDR3 is TGTGCCAGCTCGCAAGACAGGGGTCAAGAGACCCAGTACTTC.

The sample holds many counts of this clone. The J gene is TRBJ1-1, the V gene TRBV5-1; TRBD1 matches at 7 bases. CDR1 is SGHRS and CDR2 is YFSETQ in the germline V gene. This CDR3 spans 14 amino acids. Unmatched junction bases numbered 3, after V lost 4 bases and J lost 0 bases. For the CDR3, the DNA is TGCGCCAGCAGCACCAGGGGGTTGAACACTGAAGCTTTCTTT. It yields the protein CASSTRGLNTEAFF.

In its sample, this clone was seen many times. The V call is TRBV27, the J call TRBJ1-5; 8 positions match TRBD1. With V trimmed by 5 bases and J by 3 bases, 6 bases remained unmatched. The CDR3 runs to 15 residues. CDR1 and CDR2 from the germline V gene are MNHEY and SMNVEV (reference sequence). The CDR3 DNA is TGTGCCAGCAGTCTGGGACAGGCGCTCAATCAGCCCCAGCATTTT. Amino acid sequence: CASSLGQALNQPQHF.

This rearrangement joins TRBV7-6 to TRBJ2-2, with 8 bases aligning to TRBD1. V lost 5 bases to trimming and J lost 2 bases; unmatched junction nucleotides: 7. CDR3 size: 16 residues. Germline V gene lookup returns CDR1 SGHVS and CDR2 FNYEAQ. CDR3 in DNA: TGTGCCAGCAGCCCGCGACAGGGGCTCAACACCGGGGAGCTGTTTTTT. Protein sequence: CASSPRQGLNTGELFF.

The chain couples TRBV11-3 to TRBJ2-3; the D gene is possibly TRBD2 (6 bases). V was clipped by 1 base and J by 3 bases, with 8 bases between them. The CDR3 spans 14 residues. Per the germline V gene, CDR1 is SGHNT and CDR2 is YENEEA. Here the CDR3 reads CASSLAGVTDTQYF. Written as DNA, the CDR3 is TGTGCCAGCAGCTTAGCGGGAGTAACAGATACGCAGTATTTT. The full variable domain, in which reference TRBV11-3 and TRBJ2-3 provide the parts outside the CDR3, is EAGVVQSPRYKIIEKKQPVAFWCNPISGHNTLYWYLQNLGQGPELLIRYENEEAVDDSQLPKDRFSAERLKGVDSTLKIQPAELGDSAVYLCASSLAGVTDTQYFGPGTRLTVL.

This clone has ten or more counts. The chain links TRBV5-4 to TRBJ2-7, with D perhaps TRBD2 (5 bases). With 1 base removed from V and 6 bases from J, the gap between germline ends came to 11 bases. Germline values: CDR1 SGHNT, CDR2 YYREEE (reference sequence). The CDR3 spans 13 residues. DNA for the CDR3: TGTGCCAGCAGCTTGAGCCTAGCTCGCGAGCAGTACTTC. This encodes CASSLSLAREQYF.

This chain connects TRBV20-1 to TRBJ1-1, with D uncertain. CDR3 length: 11 amino acids. Trimming left V 7 bases short and J 0 bases short, with 6 bases between. In germline, CDR1 is DFQATT, CDR2 SNEGSKA (reference sequence). DNA of the CDR3: TGCAGTGTAACAGTGAACACTGAAGCTTTCTTT. Its protein is CSVTVNTEAFF.

At least ten counts were recorded for this clone. This CDR3 is CASRGGLGSEGYTF. The CDR3 bases are TGTGCCAGCAGAGGGGGTTTGGGAAGCGAGGGCTACACCTTC. The rearrangement links TRBV6-5 to TRBJ1-2, with a weak D call TRBD1 (6 bases). The germline V and J ends were trimmed by 6 bases and 8 bases, with 19 bases remaining between them. The length of the CDR3 is 14 residues. CDR1 MNHEY and CDR2 SVGAGI come from the germline V gene.

The chain couples TRBV7-3 to TRBJ2-6, with a tentative D call TRBD2 (6 bases). V was trimmed by 0 bases and J by 1 base, leaving 10 bases between them. The CDR3 runs to 17 residues. CDR1 and CDR2 (germline): SGHTA, FQGTGA. CDR3 residues: CASSLTGLKSGANVLTF. In DNA form, the CDR3 reads TGTGCCAGCAGCTTAACGGGACTGAAGTCTGGGGCCAACGTCCTGACTTTC.

The chain joins TRBV19 to TRBJ1-2, with 11 bases that match TRBD1. Germline V gene data show CDR1 as LNHDA and CDR2 as SQIVND (reference sequence). V shed 4 bases and J 6 bases; nucleotides not matched to a gene: 7. The CDR3 runs 15 residues. CDR3 in amino acids: CASSRWTGGRDGYTF. The CDR3 region has the DNA TGTGCCAGTAGTAGGTGGACAGGGGGCCGGGATGGCTACACCTTC.

The chain uses TRBV29-1 and TRBJ2-5; a weak D match, TRBD1 (5 bases). The CDR3 sequence is 13 residues long. Trimming left V 5 bases short and J 4 bases short, with 14 bases between. Germline V gene data show CDR1 as SQVTM and CDR2 as ANQGSEA. The CDR3 loop reads CSVFQGIGETQYF. CDR3 bases: TGCAGCGTTTTCCAGGGTATCGGAGAGACCCAGTACTTC.

This chain joins TRBV28 and TRBJ2-1; 7 nucleotides line up with TRBD1. The germline V gene encodes CDR1 MDHEN and CDR2 SYDVKM. This CDR3 is built from 13 residues. The V segment lost 7 bases and the J segment 6 bases; nucleotides outside the gene matches: 6. The CDR3 sequence: CASNRDSFNEQFF. The CDR3 region has the DNA TGTGCCAGCAACCGGGACAGCTTCAATGAGCAGTTCTTC.